The 23 T cell receptor beta chains below all came from one sample that was sequenced in a study of technical replicates of blood from a handful of donors. Only in-frame clones appear in the TCRdb table, and some are missing; sequencing was by immunoSEQ multiplex PCR. The data show about 56,000 clones, with around 95% seen just once and roughly 4.2% held by the top ten. The source material was PBMCs. The receptors originated from a human donor in good health. Some clones in this sample may be carry-over from other donors' samples.

This clone was seen just once. The chain has TRBV7-6 and TRBJ1-1, with 7 positions matching TRBD1. V lost 1 base and J lost 2; bases outside the gene matches: 4. Germline CDR1 is SGHVS and CDR2 is FNYEAQ. This CDR3 is 15 amino acids long. CDR3 sequence: CASSLGAGGNTEAFF. The CDR3 nucleotides are TGTGCCAGCAGCTTAGGGGCAGGGGGTAACACTGAAGCTTTCTTT.

V gene TRBV5-6 combines with J gene TRBJ2-1; possibly TRBD2 for D (5 bases). Per germline, CDR1 SGHDT and CDR2 YYEEEE. Trimming cost V 4 bases and J 6 bases, with 11 bases left between them. The CDR3 has 13 residues. The CDR3 DNA follows: TGTGCCAGCAGCGTGCGGAGGTTCAATGAGCAGTTCTTC. Translating gives CASSVRRFNEQFF.

The V call is TRBV18, the J call TRBJ2-5; possibly TRBD2 for D (5 bases). V lost 10 bases, J lost 7 bases, and 19 bases lay in between. CDR1 is KGHSH, CDR2 LQKENI, per germline. The CDR3 has 13 amino acids. This CDR3 is CATNKEVKGTQYF. The CDR3 coding sequence is TGTGCCACCAACAAGGAGGTCAAAGGGACCCAGTACTTC.

This chain links TRBV5-1 with TRBJ1-1; weak D call: TRBD1 (6 bases). The CDR3 extends over 14 amino acids. Trimming cost V 0 bases and J 3 bases, with 9 bases left between them. Germline V lookup: CDR1 SGHRS, CDR2 YFSETQ. CDR3 loop: CASSLDRVYTEAFF. DNA for the CDR3: TGCGCCAGCAGCTTGGACAGGGTGTACACTGAAGCTTTCTTT.

The CDR3 nucleotides are TGTGCCAGCAGTGTACTAGCGGGGGCCCCGACAGATACGCAGTATTTT. The encoded protein is CASSVLAGAPTDTQYF. The chain combines TRBV25-1 with TRBJ2-3; TRBD2 matches 11 bases. V gave up 4 bases and J gave up 3 bases; unmatched junction bases: 6. Germline loops: CDR1 MGHDK, CDR2 SYGVNS. The CDR3 runs to 16 residues.

This clone was counted a few times. V usage is TRBV7-6 and J usage is TRBJ2-1; D may be TRBD2 (7 bases). The CDR3 runs 14 residues. V was pared by 3 bases and J by 2 bases, with 8 bases between. CDR1 and CDR2 (germline): SGHVS, FNYEAQ. CDR3 in amino acids: CASSFGGPYNEQFF. Here the CDR3 DNA reads TGTGCCAGCAGCTTCGGGGGGCCCTACAATGAGCAGTTCTTC.

The V gene is TRBV6-9, the J gene TRBJ2-7; 7 nucleotides line up with TRBD1. CDR3 length equals 14 residues. Unmatched junction bases numbered 6, after V lost 4 bases and J lost 3 bases. The germline gives CDR1 MNHGY, CDR2 SVAAGI. In DNA, the CDR3 is TGTGCCAGCAGTTCCGGGACAGATCACTACGAGCAGTACTTC. It specifies CASSSGTDHYEQYF.

The chain has TRBV4-2 and TRBJ2-7; TRBD2 aligns across 10 bases. Germline values: CDR1 LGHNA, CDR2 YNFKEQ. J lost 12 bases, V lost 0 bases, and 11 bases had no gene match. The CDR3 sequence is 15 residues long. The CDR3 spells CASSQDPSGRSFRYF. DNA for the CDR3: TGTGCCAGCAGCCAAGATCCTAGCGGGAGATCATTTCGGTACTTC.

This clone was seen only a few times. The J gene is TRBJ2-3, the V gene TRBV7-3; D might be TRBD2 (5 bases). This CDR3 has 14 residues. Trimming stripped 9 bases from V and 6 bases from J, with 19 bases between. The V gene's germline CDR1 is SGHTA and CDR2 FQGTGA. Here the CDR3 DNA reads TGTGCCAGGAACCGGACTGAGGTTGGGGATACGCAGTATTTT. Amino acid sequence: CARNRTEVGDTQYF.

This clone was seen a single time. The chain has TRBV27 and TRBJ1-1; tentative D call: TRBD1 (5 bases). Germline V gene data show CDR1 as MNHEY and CDR2 as SMNVEV (reference sequence). This CDR3 is built from 16 residues. Deletions cut 7 bases from V and 5 bases from J, with 23 bases between. As DNA, the CDR3 is TGTGCCAGCATCCGAAAGGCGGTAGAGAAGGGGACTGAAGCTTTCTTT. Translated: CASIRKAVEKGTEAFF.

The rearrangement links TRBV7-9 to TRBJ2-4; 11 bases agree with TRBD2. Germline CDR1 and CDR2: SEHNR and FQNEAQ (reference sequence). Germline trimming cut 5 bases from V and 0 bases from J; bases unmatched to any gene: 3. CDR3 length: 16 residues. The CDR3 nucleotides read TGTGCCAGCAGCCATCTAGCGGGGGGAGCCAAAAACATTCAGTACTTC. It encodes CASSHLAGGAKNIQYF.

This clone was recorded only once. The chain joins TRBV5-1 to TRBJ2-1; a weak D match, TRBD2 (6 bases). The CDR3 is 14 amino acids. The ends were cut back, 5 bases at V and 0 bases at J, with 9 bases in the middle. Germline CDR1 and CDR2: SGHRS and YFSETQ. This CDR3 reads CASSPGDSYNEQFF. The CDR3 nucleotides read TGCGCCAGCAGTCCGGGGGACTCCTACAATGAGCAGTTCTTC.

This clone has a handful of counts. The chain recombines TRBV10-3 with TRBJ2-2; 13 bases align to TRBD2. The CDR3 has 16 amino acids. Looked up from germline, CDR1 is ENHRY and CDR2 is SYGVKD. The V and J ends lost 5 bases and 7 bases, in that order; junction bases with no gene match: 7. The DNA of the CDR3 is TGTGCCATCAGTTCCGGGACTAGCGGGACGAGCGGGGAGCTGTTTTTT. Its translation: CAISSGTSGTSGELFF.

The chain employs TRBV9 and TRBJ2-7; TRBD1 is a possible D gene (6 bases). V dropped 6 bases and J dropped 0 bases, with 22 bases sitting between them. The germline V gene encodes CDR1 SGDLS and CDR2 YYNGEE. The CDR3 has 17 amino acids. CDR3 in amino acids: CASTSPTRGKNSYEQYF. The DNA for the CDR3 is TGTGCCAGCACCTCCCCCACCAGGGGCAAGAACTCCTACGAGCAGTACTTC.

The chain joins TRBV4-3 to TRBJ1-1; D gene unclear. The CDR3 has 15 amino acids. CDR1 LGHNA and CDR2 YSLEER come from the germline V gene. V dropped 0 bases and J dropped 2 bases, with 10 bases sitting between them. CDR3: CASSQDFSGNTEAFF. The CDR3 nucleotides are TGCGCCAGCAGCCAAGATTTTTCAGGAAACACTGAAGCTTTCTTT.

This sequence joins TRBV7-6 and TRBJ1-1; D is unresolved. Looked up from germline, CDR1 is SGHVS and CDR2 is FNYEAQ. CDR3 length equals 16 residues. Trimming cost V 5 bases and J 1 base, with 17 bases left between them. CDR3: CASSHITGRENTEAFF. Written as DNA, the CDR3 is TGTGCCAGCAGCCATATTACCGGACGGGAGAACACTGAAGCTTTCTTT.

Written as DNA, the CDR3 is TGTGCCAGCAGCAAGGGACAGGGTCTCGATGAGCAGTTCTTC. Residues: CASSKGQGLDEQFF. V and J are TRBV7-9 and TRBJ2-1; 9 nucleotides line up with TRBD1. CDR3 length: 14 amino acids. The ends lost 5 bases at V and 8 bases at J; junction bases unmatched: 7. CDR1 SEHNR and CDR2 FQNEAQ come from the germline V gene (reference sequence).

This clone appeared a single time. J is TRBJ2-1 and V is TRBV7-8, with unresolved D. Trimming cost V 1 base and J 7 bases, with 11 bases left between them. CDR1 is SGHVS and CDR2 is FQNEAQ in the germline V gene. The CDR3 runs to 14 residues. The CDR3 here is CASSLGNMRNEQFF. CDR3 DNA: TGTGCCAGCAGCTTAGGTAATATGAGGAATGAGCAGTTCTTC.

The chain has TRBV6-4 and TRBJ1-1; D gene unclear. V was clipped by 1 base and J by 4 bases, with 7 bases between them. Germline V CDR1 and CDR2: MRHNA, SNTAGT. The CDR3 runs to 13 residues. The DNA of the CDR3 is TGTGCCAGCAGTGACTACCCAGGCACTGAAGCTTTCTTT. Residues: CASSDYPGTEAFF.

The rearrangement uses TRBV10-3 and TRBJ2-7, with D possibly being TRBD1 (6 bases). V was clipped by 6 bases and J by 0 bases, with 12 bases between them. CDR1 and CDR2 (germline): ENHRY, SYGVKD. The CDR3 has 14 residues. CDR3 nucleotides: TGTGCCATCAGGGACAGATCTTACTCCTACGAGCAGTACTTC. It encodes CAIRDRSYSYEQYF.

The rearrangement uses TRBV7-8 and TRBJ2-7; a weak D match, TRBD2 (5 bases). The germline V gene encodes CDR1 SGHVS and CDR2 FQNEAQ. The CDR3 runs 13 residues. Trimming cost V 6 bases and J 3 bases, with 12 bases left between them. The CDR3 DNA is TGTGCCAGCAGAGACGGACTTCACTACGAGCAGTACTTC. It translates to CASRDGLHYEQYF. Using reference TRBV7-8 and TRBJ2-7 for the parts outside the CDR3, the full variable domain is GAGVSQSPRYKVAKRGQDVALRCDPISGHVSLFWYQQALGQGPEFLTYFQNEAQLDKSGLPSDRFFAERPEGSVSTLKIQRTQQEDSAVYLCASRDGLHYEQYFGPGTRLTVT.

Turning to this clone: The junction differs from germline at one of its ends, possibly a read error. V gene TRBV29-1 combines with J gene TRBJ1-5; TRBD1 is a possible D gene (6 bases). The CDR3 runs 13 residues. Germline V gene sequence: CDR1 SQVTM, CDR2 ANQGSEA. CDR3 sequence: CSVQEGGGQPQHF. In nucleotides, the CDR3 is TGCAGCGTTCAAGAGGGGGGAGGACAGCCCCAGCATTTT.

This chain links TRBV18 with TRBJ1-1; no clear D. V was pared by 6 bases and J by 2 bases, with 7 bases between. Germline loops: CDR1 KGHSH, CDR2 LQKENI. This CDR3 has 12 residues. The DNA for the CDR3 is TGTGCCAGCTCCGAGAGAAACACTGAAGCTTTCTTT. This gives the protein CASSERNTEAFF.